Listed below are T cell receptor beta chains from one sample, sequenced in a study of CD8 T cells in Susac syndrome. MiXCR, applied by TCRdb to the immunoSEQ multiplex PCR reads, yields one record per CDR3 protein. The data hold more than 80,000 distinct CDR3 sequences, with around 94% observed a single time. The sample was CD8+ T cells from PBMCs. The receptor set was obtained from a human donor with Susac syndrome. The conserved cysteine and the conserved F or W are not part of the CDR3 here.

CDR3 protein,V gene,J gene
ASTQGRNTGELF,TRBV27,TRBJ2-2
ASSLEDAEAF,TRBV5-4,TRBJ1-1
ASSLVGGAEQF,TRBV7-9,TRBJ2-1
SVPSGAGPAYEQY,TRBV20-1,TRBJ2-7
ASSFPNLQETQY,TRBV7-2,TRBJ2-5
ATSREGLDGTDTQY,TRBV15,TRBJ2-3
ASSPPLSTNEKLF,TRBV4-1,TRBJ1-4
ASSSGGGIQETQY,TRBV6-5,TRBJ2-5
AILSGGPFGTDTQY,TRBV28,TRBJ2-3
ATSSNLGQSEQF,TRBV15,TRBJ2-1
SAREAKRRDYSPLH,TRBV20-1,TRBJ1-6
ASRDWTEETQY,TRBV7-8,TRBJ2-5
ASSPEGGRGDNEQF,TRBV13,TRBJ2-1
SAPGLGAPGELF,TRBV29-1,TRBJ2-2
ASSQVENSPLH,TRBV4-1,TRBJ1-6
ASSLDRGLGEQY,TRBV4-3,TRBJ2-7
ASSSLSAFQETQY,TRBV11-2,TRBJ2-5
ASSVGQGTNTEAF,TRBV2,TRBJ1-1
ASSLDHYGYT,TRBV7-6,TRBJ1-2
ASSFPLGGGVNEQF,TRBV9,TRBJ2-1
ASRSGGDTQY,TRBV5-6,TRBJ2-3
ASSVSSGGRDEQF,TRBV9,TRBJ2-1
ASSQGGGGDTQY,TRBV4-3,TRBJ2-3
SAPDYLSTDTQY,TRBV20-1,TRBJ2-3
ASSKEEGDTEAF,TRBV21-1,TRBJ1-1
ASSYGGPNTEAF,TRBV6-2/TRBV6-3,TRBJ1-1
AEGALGADEQF,TRBV2,TRBJ2-1
ASSVGGGYGYT,TRBV9,TRBJ1-2
ASKDGQSPPYEQY,TRBV6-6,TRBJ2-7
ASSLEVDGEEQF,TRBV5-4,TRBJ2-1
ASRRTGNQPQH,TRBV19,TRBJ1-5
SARARSPGQTLQTQY,TRBV20-1,TRBJ2-5
ATSRDRDAPTYEQY,TRBV15,TRBJ2-7
ASSGTGTGFAGGYT,TRBV9,TRBJ1-2
ASSVGGQRSGELF,TRBV9,TRBJ2-2
ASSLGAGVTEAF,TRBV27,TRBJ1-1
ASSLIWMDTQY,TRBV7-3,TRBJ2-3
ASSHGTNKDGQY,TRBV7-2,TRBJ2-7
ASSPRQGADEQY,TRBV11-2,TRBJ2-7
ASSPGTGLYEQY,TRBV5-1,TRBJ2-7
ASSQEERSDTQY,TRBV4-1,TRBJ2-3
SVEIGLNTEAF,TRBV29-1,TRBJ1-1
ASSSGKGEQY,TRBV11-2,TRBJ2-7
ASSQVTGELF,TRBV9,TRBJ2-2
SARLTATTDTQY,TRBV20-1,TRBJ2-3
SAKQGASSYNEQF,TRBV20-1,TRBJ2-1
ATSDTDNTEAF,TRBV24-1,TRBJ1-1
SARPNRAYEQY,TRBV20-1,TRBJ2-7
ASSQQGPNTGELF,TRBV14,TRBJ2-2
ASSQELALTYEQY,TRBV3-1,TRBJ2-7
ASSPDEYQETQY,TRBV7-9,TRBJ2-5
ASSLWDRAGTDTQY,TRBV5-1,TRBJ2-3
SARDGRIDTQY,TRBV20-1,TRBJ2-3
ATSRDPGGADNEQF,TRBV15,TRBJ2-1
ASRMDNQPQH,TRBV5-4,TRBJ1-5
ASSSLGGETQY,TRBV5-1,TRBJ2-5
ASSLGGDSQF,TRBV11-2,TRBJ2-1
ASSTGGPSQPQH,TRBV7-9,TRBJ1-5
ASSVEADGSYNEQF,TRBV5-1,TRBJ2-1